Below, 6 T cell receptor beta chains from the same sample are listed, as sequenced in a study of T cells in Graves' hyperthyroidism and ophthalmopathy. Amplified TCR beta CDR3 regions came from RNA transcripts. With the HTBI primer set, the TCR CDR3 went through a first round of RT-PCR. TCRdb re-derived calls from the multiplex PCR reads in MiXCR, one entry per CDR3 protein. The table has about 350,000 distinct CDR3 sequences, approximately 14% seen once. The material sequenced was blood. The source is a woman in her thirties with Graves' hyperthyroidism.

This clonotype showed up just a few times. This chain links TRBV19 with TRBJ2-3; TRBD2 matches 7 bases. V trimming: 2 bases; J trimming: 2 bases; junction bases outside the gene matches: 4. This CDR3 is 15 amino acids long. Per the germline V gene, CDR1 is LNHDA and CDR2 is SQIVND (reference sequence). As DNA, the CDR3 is TGTGCCAGTAGTATAAGGTGGGACTACACAGATACGCAGTATTTT. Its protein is CASSIRWDYTDTQYF.

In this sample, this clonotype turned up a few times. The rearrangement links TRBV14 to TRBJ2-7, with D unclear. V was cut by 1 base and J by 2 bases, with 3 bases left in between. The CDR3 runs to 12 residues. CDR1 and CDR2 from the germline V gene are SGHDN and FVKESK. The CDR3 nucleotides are TGTGCCAGCAGCCAAGTTACCTACGAGCAGTACTTC. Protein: CASSQVTYEQYF. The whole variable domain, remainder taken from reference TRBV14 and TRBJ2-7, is EAGVTQFPSHSVIEKGQTVTLRCDPISGHDNLYWYRRVMGKEIKFLLHFVKESKQDESGMPNNRFLAERTGGTYSTLKVQPAELEDSGVYFCASSQVTYEQYFGPGTRLTVT.

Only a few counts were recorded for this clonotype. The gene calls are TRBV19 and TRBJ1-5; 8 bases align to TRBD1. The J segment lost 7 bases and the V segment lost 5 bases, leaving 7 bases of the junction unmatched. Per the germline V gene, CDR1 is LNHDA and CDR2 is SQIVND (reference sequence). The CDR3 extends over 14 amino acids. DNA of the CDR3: TGTGCCAGTAGTCCCCAGGGGGCGCTGCAGCCCCAGCATTTT. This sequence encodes CASSPQGALQPQHF.

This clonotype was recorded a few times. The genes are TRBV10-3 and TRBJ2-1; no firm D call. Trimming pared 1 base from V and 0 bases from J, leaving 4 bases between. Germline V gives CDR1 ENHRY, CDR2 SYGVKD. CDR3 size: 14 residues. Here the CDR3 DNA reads TGTGCCATCAGTGAGTTTAGCTCCTACAATGAGCAGTTCTTC. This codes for CAISEFSSYNEQFF.

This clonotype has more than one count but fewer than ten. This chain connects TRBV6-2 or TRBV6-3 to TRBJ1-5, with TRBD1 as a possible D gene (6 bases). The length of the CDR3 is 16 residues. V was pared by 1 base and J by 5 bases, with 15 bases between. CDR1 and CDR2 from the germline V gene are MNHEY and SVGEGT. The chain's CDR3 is CASSYLRTGSDQPQHF. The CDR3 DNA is TGTGCCAGCAGTTACTTACGTACAGGGTCTGATCAGCCCCAGCATTTT.

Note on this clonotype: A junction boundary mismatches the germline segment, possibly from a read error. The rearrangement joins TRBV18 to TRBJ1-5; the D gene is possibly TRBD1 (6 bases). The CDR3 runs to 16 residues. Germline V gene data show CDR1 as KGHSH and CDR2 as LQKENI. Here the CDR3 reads CASSPQGSTGNQPQHF. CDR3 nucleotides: TGTGCCAGCTCTCCACAGGGCTCGACGGGGAATCAGCCCCAGCATTTT.